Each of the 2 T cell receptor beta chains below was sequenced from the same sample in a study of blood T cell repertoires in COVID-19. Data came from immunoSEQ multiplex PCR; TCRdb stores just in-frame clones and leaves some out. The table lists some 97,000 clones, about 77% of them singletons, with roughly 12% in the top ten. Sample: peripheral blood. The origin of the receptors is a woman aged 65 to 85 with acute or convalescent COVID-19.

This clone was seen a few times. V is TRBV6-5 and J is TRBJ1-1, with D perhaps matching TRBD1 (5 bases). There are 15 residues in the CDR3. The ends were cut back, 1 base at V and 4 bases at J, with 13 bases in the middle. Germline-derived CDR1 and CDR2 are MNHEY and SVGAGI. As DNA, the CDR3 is TGTGCCAGCAGTTACTTTGGGGGGTTAGGCACTGAAGCTTTCTTT. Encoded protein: CASSYFGGLGTEAFF.

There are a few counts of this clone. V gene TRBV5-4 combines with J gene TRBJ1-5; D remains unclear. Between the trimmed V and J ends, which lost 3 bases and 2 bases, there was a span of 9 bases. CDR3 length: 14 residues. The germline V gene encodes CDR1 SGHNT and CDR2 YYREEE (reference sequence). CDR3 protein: CASSSGLGNQPQHF. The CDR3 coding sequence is TGTGCCAGCAGCTCGGGTCTGGGCAATCAGCCCCAGCATTTT.